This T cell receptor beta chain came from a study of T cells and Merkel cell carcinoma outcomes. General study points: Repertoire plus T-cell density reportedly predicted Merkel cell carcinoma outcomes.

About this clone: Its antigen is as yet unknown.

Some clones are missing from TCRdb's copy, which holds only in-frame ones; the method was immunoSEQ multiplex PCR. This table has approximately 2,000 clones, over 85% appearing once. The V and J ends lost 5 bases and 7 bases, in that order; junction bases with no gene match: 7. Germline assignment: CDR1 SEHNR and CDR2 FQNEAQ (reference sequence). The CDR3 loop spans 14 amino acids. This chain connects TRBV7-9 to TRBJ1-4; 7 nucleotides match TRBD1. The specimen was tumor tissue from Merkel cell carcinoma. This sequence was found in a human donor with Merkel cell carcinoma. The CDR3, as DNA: TGTGCCAGCAGCCCCCAGGGGGGACCTGAAAAACTGTTTTTT. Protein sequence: CASSPQGGPEKLFF.